By share of the sample, the clone carrying this T cell receptor (beta chain) is medium-sized. Its antigen remains unknown. In a library made to pick up alpha chains, this beta chain is a stray read with a size that means little. The data were taken from a study of spatial heterogeneity in lung cancer. Study in general: Fewer alpha-chain than beta-chain sequences were consistently detected. Study-wide results and caveats: Within tumors, counts of expanded alpha and beta TCRs tracked tumor mutation counts.

In TCRdb, the 5' RACE reads were re-called with MiXCR into one record per CDR3 protein. The sample carries about 15,000 distinct CDR3 sequences, under 8% recorded once. Regarding time point: sample taken at primary tumor resection. Unsorted whole RNA samples from tumor, nontumor lung or frozen PBMC were sequenced. This receptor was identified in a male donor with early-stage non-small cell lung cancer. Specimen: lung tumor tissue, collected at surgery.

CDR3 sequence (DNA): TGTGCCAGCAGTTCCGACAGGGGAGCTAACTATGGCTACACCTTC. Amino acids: CASSSDRGANYGYTF. The chain joins TRBV6-5 to TRBJ1-2; 8 bases align to TRBD1. V dropped 4 bases and J dropped 0; count of bases not matched to a gene: 4. Germline assignment: CDR1 MNHEY and CDR2 SVGAGI. The CDR3 is 15 amino acids.